One and the same sample provided the 9 T cell receptor beta chains below, sequenced in a study of T cell responses to AZD1222 COVID-19 vaccine. The table came from immunoSEQ multiplex PCR; TCRdb's copy has only in-frame clones and leaves some out. This sample has 130,000 or so clones, with 80% to 95% found just once. Sequenced material: peripheral blood, taken 28 days after the second AZD1222 dose. The receptors come from an adult who received the AZD1222 COVID-19 vaccine.

The genes are TRBV3-1 (or the pseudogene TRBV3-2) and TRBJ1-2; the D gene is possibly TRBD1 (6 bases). This CDR3 spans 13 amino acids. Germline values: CDR1 LGHDT, CDR2 YNNKEL (reference sequence). Trimming stripped 1 base from V and 6 bases from J, with 9 bases between. This CDR3 reads CASSQGEGDGYTF. In DNA, the CDR3 is TGTGCCAGCAGCCAAGGGGAGGGGGATGGCTACACCTTC.

In regard to this clone: The junction does not match germline at one end; this may be a read error. V gene TRBV7-7 combines with J gene TRBJ2-1; 8 bases match TRBD2. From germline, CDR1 is SSHAT and CDR2 FNYEAQ (reference sequence). The CDR3 has 16 amino acids. The CDR3 DNA is TGTGCTAGCAGCTCTACTAGCGGAGCTACCTACAATGAGCAGTTCTTC. Translated: CASSSTSGATYNEQFF.

This chain joins TRBV5-1 and TRBJ2-7; D not certain. The CDR3 is made up of 13 amino acids. Germline V gene lookup returns CDR1 SGHRS and CDR2 YFSETQ. The ends were cut back, 1 base at V and 2 bases at J, with 7 bases in the middle. As DNA, the CDR3 is TGCGCCAGCAGCTTGAGGAGTACCTACGAGCAGTACTTC. It codes for CASSLRSTYEQYF.

The V and J genes are TRBV12-3 or TRBV12-4 and TRBJ1-6; the D is unclear. The length of the CDR3 is 12 residues. V was cut by 5 bases and J by 10 bases, with 9 bases left in between. The CDR3 bases are TGTGCCAGCAGTCCCCCCGGATCACCCCTCCACTTT. This gives the protein CASSPPGSPLHF.

The rearrangement joins TRBV12-3 or TRBV12-4 to TRBJ1-2; 7 nucleotides match TRBD1. Trimming at V came to 5 bases and at J to 5 bases, leaving 5 bases not matched to a gene. This CDR3 has 13 residues. The DNA for the CDR3 is TGTGCCAGCAGTCCGGGACAGTCGTATGGCTACACCTTC. Its translation is CASSPGQSYGYTF.

V and J are TRBV9 and TRBJ2-5; 8 nucleotides agree with TRBD1. V was clipped by 1 base and J by 7 bases; unmatched bases: 6. CDR3 length: 14 amino acids. CDR1 and CDR2 (germline): SGDLS, YYNGEE. In DNA form, the CDR3 reads TGTGCCAGCAGCGTACAGGGGGCCCAGGGGACCCAGTACTTC. Translating it yields CASSVQGAQGTQYF. Looking up the rest from reference TRBV9 and TRBJ2-5 gives the full variable domain: DSGVTQTPKHLITATGQRVTLRCSPRSGDLSVYWYQQSLDQGLQFLIQYYNGEERAKGNILERFSAQQFPDLHSELNLSSLELGDSALYFCASSVQGAQGTQYFGPGTRLLVL.

The J gene is TRBJ1-1, the V gene TRBV2; D perhaps matches TRBD1 (5 bases). The germline V gene encodes CDR1 SNHLY and CDR2 FYNNEI. Trimming stripped 7 bases from V and 7 bases from J, with 13 bases between. The CDR3 spans 12 residues. This chain's CDR3 is CASTSGQVEAFF. The CDR3 region has the DNA TGTGCCAGCACGTCAGGGCAGGTTGAAGCTTTCTTT.

The chain is built from TRBV27 and TRBJ2-1; D gene uncertain. Trimming removed 2 bases at V and 4 bases at J, with 15 bases between. CDR1 and CDR2 (germline): MNHEY, SMNVEV (reference sequence). The CDR3 has 16 residues. DNA of the CDR3: TGTGCCAGCAGTTTAGCCCCCACGAGAGTTTACAATGAGCAGTTCTTC. It yields the protein CASSLAPTRVYNEQFF.

The chain recombines TRBV7-8 with TRBJ1-6; TRBD1 might be the D (5 bases). Per germline, CDR1 SGHVS and CDR2 FQNEAQ. V lost 2 bases and J 1 base, leaving 12 bases between the germline ends. The CDR3 sequence is 17 residues long. The CDR3 DNA reads TGTGCCAGCAGCTTACAGGGTCAAGGGTCCTATAATTCACCCCTCCACTTT. Translated: CASSLQGQGSYNSPLHF.